This entry lists 12 T cell receptor beta chains sequenced from one sample in a study of CD8 T cells in Susac syndrome. Random hexamers were used to reverse transcribe the RNA input (roughly 0.5 to 1 ug). MiXCR, applied by TCRdb to the immunoSEQ multiplex PCR reads, yields one record per CDR3 protein. This table holds 120,000 to 150,000 distinct CDR3 sequences, roughly 96% found once. Sequencing input: CD4+ T cells from PBMCs. These TCRs come from a human donor with multiple sclerosis.

The chain carries TRBV7-2 and TRBJ1-2; D is possibly TRBD1 (6 bases). V lost 5 bases and J lost 4, with 17 bases in between. Germline V gives CDR1 SGHTA, CDR2 FQGNSA. The CDR3 consists of 15 residues. CDR3 DNA sequence: TGTGCCAGCAGCACTACAGGGCTCGAGCGCTATGGCTACACCTTC. Translated: CASSTTGLERYGYTF.

V is TRBV28 and J is TRBJ1-1; D remains unclear. CDR1 is MDHEN and CDR2 is SYDVKM in the germline V gene. The CDR3 has 13 amino acids. V was shortened by 2 bases and J by 5 bases, with 9 bases between the two germline ends. The CDR3 DNA is TGTGCCAGCAGTTTAAGGAACCCGACTGAAGCTTTCTTT. Translated: CASSLRNPTEAFF. The full variable domain, rest sourced from reference TRBV28 and TRBJ1-1, is DVKVTQSSRYLVKRTGEKVFLECVQDMDHENMFWYRQDPGLGLRLIYFSYDVKMKEKGDIPEGYSVSREKKERFSLILESASTNQTSMYLCASSLRNPTEAFFGQGTRLTVV.

The genes are TRBV9 and TRBJ2-7; maybe TRBD2 (6 bases). There are 15 residues in the CDR3. The germline gives CDR1 SGDLS, CDR2 YYNGEE. V dropped 4 bases and J dropped 0 bases, with 14 bases sitting between them. CDR3 loop: CASSPRDLNSYEQYF. The CDR3 bases are TGTGCCAGCAGCCCCAGGGACTTAAACTCCTACGAGCAGTACTTC.

This clonotype has a single count. The CDR3 DNA reads TGTGCCAGCTCACTTTCGACAGGGATGAATGAGCAGTTCTTC. It encodes CASSLSTGMNEQFF. This chain connects TRBV18 to TRBJ2-1; 7 nucleotides align to TRBD1. The CDR3 sequence is 14 residues long. Unmatched junction bases numbered 7, after V lost 4 bases and J lost 7 bases. Germline values: CDR1 KGHSH, CDR2 LQKENI.

The rearrangement joins TRBV5-6 to TRBJ2-1, with D maybe TRBD2 (6 bases). Trimming pared 4 bases from V and 6 bases from J, leaving 11 bases between. CDR1 and CDR2 (germline): SGHDT, YYEEEE. The CDR3 covers 13 residues. The CDR3 is CASSVRGINEQFF. The DNA for the CDR3 is TGTGCCAGCAGCGTGCGGGGAATCAATGAGCAGTTCTTC.

The genes are TRBV13 and TRBJ1-1, with a possible D match to TRBD1 (5 bases). In germline, CDR1 is PRHDT, CDR2 FYEKMQ (reference sequence). V gave up 11 bases and J gave up 6 bases, with 19 bases separating them. The CDR3 covers 13 residues. The CDR3 loop is CAQTRRGVAEAFF. In DNA form, the CDR3 reads TGTGCCCAGACACGCCGGGGGGTCGCTGAAGCTTTCTTT.

The chain uses TRBV12-3 or TRBV12-4 and TRBJ1-3; possibly TRBD1 for D (5 bases). V was cut by 6 bases and J by 5 bases, with 14 bases left in between. CDR3 size: 14 residues. The CDR3 DNA reads TGTGCCAGCAGCCCGCGGGGCTACCGAAACACCATATATTTT. The encoded protein is CASSPRGYRNTIYF.

The chain is built from TRBV11-2 and TRBJ1-3; D remains ambiguous. With 1 base removed from V and 0 bases from J, the gap between germline ends came to 10 bases. Looked up from germline, CDR1 is SGHAT and CDR2 is FQNNGV. The CDR3 consists of 16 residues. CDR3 loop: CASSLVAGSSGNTIYF. The CDR3 DNA sequence: TGTGCCAGCAGCTTAGTGGCCGGTAGCTCTGGAAACACCATATATTTT.

The chain uses TRBV2 and TRBJ2-5, with 11 nucleotides matching TRBD1. The CDR3 totals 13 residues. With V trimmed by 8 bases and J by 3 bases, 2 bases remained unmatched. CDR1 is SNHLY, CDR2 FYNNEI, per germline. As DNA, the CDR3 is TGTGCCAGCCGGGACAGGGGGGAAGAGACCCAGTACTTC. It encodes CASRDRGEETQYF. Based on the CDR3 plus reference TRBV2 and TRBJ2-5, the full variable domain is EPEVTQTPSHQVTQMGQEVILRCVPISNHLYFYWYRQILGQKVEFLVSFYNNEISEKSEIFDDQFSVERPDGSNFTLKIRSTKLEDSAMYFCASRDRGEETQYFGPGTRLLVL.

Only a few counts were recorded for this clonotype. This sequence joins TRBV7-2 and TRBJ2-7; D is undetermined. Trimming took off 1 base at V and 4 bases at J, with 5 bases between the two ends. Germline V gene sequence: CDR1 SGHTA, CDR2 FQGNSA. The CDR3 runs to 12 residues. The CDR3 region has the DNA TGTGCCAGCAGCTTAGTTGCATACGAGCAGTACTTC. This translates into CASSLVAYEQYF. The whole variable domain, remainder taken from reference TRBV7-2 and TRBJ2-7, is GAGVSQSPSNKVTEKGKDVELRCDPISGHTALYWYRQSLGQGLEFLIYFQGNSAPDKSGLPSDRFSAERTGGSVSTLTIQRTQQEDSAVYLCASSLVAYEQYFGPGTRLTVT.

This clonotype was detected only once. The chain recombines TRBV20-1 with TRBJ2-5; 7 bases fit TRBD1. The CDR3 sequence is 13 residues long. The V gene's germline CDR1 is DFQATT and CDR2 SNEGSKA (reference sequence). V trimming: 4 bases; J trimming: 0 bases; junction bases outside the gene matches: 2. The CDR3 DNA reads TGCAGTGCTAAAGGACAGGACCAAGAGACCCAGTACTTC. Translated: CSAKGQDQETQYF.

The chain carries TRBV20-1 and TRBJ1-6; D is perhaps TRBD1 (5 bases). The V gene lost 6 bases and the J gene lost 4 bases, with 10 bases spanning the gap. Germline V gene sequence: CDR1 DFQATT, CDR2 SNEGSKA (reference sequence). The CDR3 has 13 residues. The CDR3: CSAKTDYNSPLHF. CDR3 nucleotide sequence: TGCAGTGCAAAGACAGATTATAATTCACCCCTCCACTTT.